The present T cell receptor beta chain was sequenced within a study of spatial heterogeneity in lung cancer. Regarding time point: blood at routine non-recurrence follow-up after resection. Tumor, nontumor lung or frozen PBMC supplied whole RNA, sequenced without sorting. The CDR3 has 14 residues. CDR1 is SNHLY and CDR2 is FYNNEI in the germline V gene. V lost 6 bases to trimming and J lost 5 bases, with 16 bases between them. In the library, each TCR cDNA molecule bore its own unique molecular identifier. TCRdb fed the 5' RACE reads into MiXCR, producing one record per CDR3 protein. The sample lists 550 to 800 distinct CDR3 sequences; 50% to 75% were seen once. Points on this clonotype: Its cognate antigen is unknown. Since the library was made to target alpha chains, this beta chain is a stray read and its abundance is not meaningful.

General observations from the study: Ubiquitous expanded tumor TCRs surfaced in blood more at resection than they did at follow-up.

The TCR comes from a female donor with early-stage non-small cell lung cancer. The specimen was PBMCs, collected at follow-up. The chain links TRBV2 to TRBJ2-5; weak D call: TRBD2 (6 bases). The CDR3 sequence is CASSLATGGETQYF. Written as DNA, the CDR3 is TGTGCCAGCAGCCTAGCGACGGGCGGTGAGACCCAGTACTTC. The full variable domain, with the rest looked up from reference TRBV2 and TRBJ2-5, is EPEVTQTPSHQVTQMGQEVILRCVPISNHLYFYWYRQILGQKVEFLVSFYNNEISEKSEIFDDQFSVERPDGSNFTLKIRSTKLEDSAMYFCASSLATGGETQYFGPGTRLLVL.